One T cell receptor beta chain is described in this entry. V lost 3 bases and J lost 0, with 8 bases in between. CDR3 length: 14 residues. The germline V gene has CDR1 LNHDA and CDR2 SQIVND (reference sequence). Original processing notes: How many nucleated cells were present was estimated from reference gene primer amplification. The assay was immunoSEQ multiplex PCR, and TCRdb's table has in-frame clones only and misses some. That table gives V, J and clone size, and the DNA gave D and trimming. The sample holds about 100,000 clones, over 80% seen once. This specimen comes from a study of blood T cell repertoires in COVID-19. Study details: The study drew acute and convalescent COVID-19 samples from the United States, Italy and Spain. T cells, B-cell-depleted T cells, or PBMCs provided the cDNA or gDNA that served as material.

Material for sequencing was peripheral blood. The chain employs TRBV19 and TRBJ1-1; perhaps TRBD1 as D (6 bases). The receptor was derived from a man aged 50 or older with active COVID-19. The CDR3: CASSIPGVNTEAFF. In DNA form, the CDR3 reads TGTGCCAGTAGTATCCCAGGGGTGAACACTGAAGCTTTCTTT. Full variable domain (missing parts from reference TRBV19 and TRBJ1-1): DGGITQSPKYLFRKEGQNVTLSCEQNLNHDAMYWYRQDPGQGLRLIYYSQIVNDFQKGDIAEGYSVSREKKESFPLTVTSAQKNPTAFYLCASSIPGVNTEAFFGQGTRLTVV.